A single TCR beta chain is shown here with its context. Its antigen remains unidentified. This specimen comes from a study of long-term antiretroviral therapy in people with HIV. General observations from the study: Spans of CDR3 length were tighter for HIV repertoires than for controls.

Researchers ran immunoSEQ v3.0 at survey level. Here immunoSEQ multiplex PCR was the method, and the copy in TCRdb shows in-frame clones only, minus some. Counted here are some 15,000 clones, 75% to 85% occurring once; the ten biggest clones make up around 7.2%. Germline V gives CDR1 SGHNT, CDR2 YYREEE (reference sequence). The CDR3 is 16 amino acids. V lost 0 bases and J lost 10; bases outside the gene matches: 10. The sample consisted of unsorted PBMCs, taken 0.4 years after starting antiretroviral therapy. This sequence was found in a man aged 25-45 years with HIV. The V call is TRBV5-4, the J call TRBJ2-1; 10 bases fit TRBD1. The CDR3 region has the DNA TGTGCCAGCAGCTTGGTGAGGGGACAGGGGCAGGGGGAGCAGTTCTTC. Its translation is CASSLVRGQGQGEQFF. Variable domain in full (rest from reference TRBV5-4 and TRBJ2-1): ETGVTQSPTHLIKTRGQQVTLRCSSQSGHNTVSWYQQALGQGPQFIFQYYREEENGRGNFPPRFSGLQFPNYSSELNVNALELDDSALYLCASSLVRGQGQGEQFFGPGTRLTVL.